The clone carrying this TCR beta chain has a single count. This likely reflects a read error, since a far larger clone is one base away. Profiled with immunoSEQ multiplex PCR; TCRdb holds only in-frame clones, not every one. Found here are about 18,000 clones, about 87% of them singletons; the top ten hold around 32%. The germline V gene encodes CDR1 MDHEN and CDR2 SYDVKM. The CDR3 contains 13 residues. This sample was taken from a study of OX40 agonist ivuxolimab in advanced cancers. Sequences were derived from CD4+ or CD8+ T cells sorted from blood, sampled in a trial of the OX40 agonist ivuxolimab. This TCR derives from an adult with an advanced solid tumor such as melanoma, head and neck, liver or kidney cancer. The V and J genes are TRBV28 and TRBJ2-7; D possibly corresponds to TRBD2 (5 bases). The CDR3 region is CASSPGAGRERYF. In DNA, the CDR3 is TGTGCCAGCAGCCCGGGTGCGGGCCGCGAGCGGTACTTC. Full variable domain (rest looked up from reference TRBV28 and TRBJ2-7): DVKVTQSSRYLVKRTGEKVFLECVQDMDHENMFWYRQDPGLGLRLIYFSYDVKMKEKGDIPEGYSVSREKKERFSLILESASTNQTSMYLCASSPGAGRERYFGPGTRLTVT.